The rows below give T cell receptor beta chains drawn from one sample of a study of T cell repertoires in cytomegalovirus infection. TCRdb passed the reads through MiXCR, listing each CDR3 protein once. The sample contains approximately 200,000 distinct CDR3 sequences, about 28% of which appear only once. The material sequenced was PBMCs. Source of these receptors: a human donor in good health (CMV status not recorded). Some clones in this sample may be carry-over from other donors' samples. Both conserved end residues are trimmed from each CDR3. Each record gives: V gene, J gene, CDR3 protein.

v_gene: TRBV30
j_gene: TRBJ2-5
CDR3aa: AWSAGHFQETQY

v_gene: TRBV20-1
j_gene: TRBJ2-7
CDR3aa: SASGDRDRAYEQY

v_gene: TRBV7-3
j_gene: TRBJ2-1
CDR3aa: ASSPGAGNEQF

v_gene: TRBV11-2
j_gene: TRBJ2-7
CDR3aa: ASSLAVNSYEQY

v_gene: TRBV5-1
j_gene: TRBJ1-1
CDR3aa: ASSPTPGTGNTEAF

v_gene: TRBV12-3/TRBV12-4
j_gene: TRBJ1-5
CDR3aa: ASSSGHPNQPQH

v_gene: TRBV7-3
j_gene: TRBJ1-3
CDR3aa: ASSPPWGNTIY

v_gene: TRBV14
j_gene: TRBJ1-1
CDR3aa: ASSRPGSLGAEAF

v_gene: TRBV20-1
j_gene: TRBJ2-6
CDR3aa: SARGNYGAGANVLT

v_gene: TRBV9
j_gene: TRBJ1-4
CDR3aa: ASSVDPEEKLF